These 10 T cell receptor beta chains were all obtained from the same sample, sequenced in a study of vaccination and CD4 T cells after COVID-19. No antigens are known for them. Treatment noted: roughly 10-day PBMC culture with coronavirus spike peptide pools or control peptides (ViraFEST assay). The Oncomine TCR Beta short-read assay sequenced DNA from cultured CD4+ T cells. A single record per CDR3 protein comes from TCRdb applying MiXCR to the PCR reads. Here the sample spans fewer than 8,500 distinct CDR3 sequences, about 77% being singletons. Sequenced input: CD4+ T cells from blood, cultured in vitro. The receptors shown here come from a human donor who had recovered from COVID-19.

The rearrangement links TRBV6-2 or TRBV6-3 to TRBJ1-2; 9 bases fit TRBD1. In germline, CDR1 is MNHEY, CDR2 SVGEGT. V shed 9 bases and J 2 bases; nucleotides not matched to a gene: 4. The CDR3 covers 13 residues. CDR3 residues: CASSDRGNYGYTF. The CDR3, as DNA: TGTGCCAGTTCGGACAGGGGAAACTATGGCTACACCTTC.

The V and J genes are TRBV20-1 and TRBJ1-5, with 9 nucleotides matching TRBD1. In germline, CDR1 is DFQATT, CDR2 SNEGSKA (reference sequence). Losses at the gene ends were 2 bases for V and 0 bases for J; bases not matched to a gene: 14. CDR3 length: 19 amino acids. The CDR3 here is CSARSPPGQGLYSNQPQHF. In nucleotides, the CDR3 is TGCAGTGCTAGATCGCCACCGGGACAGGGACTTTATAGCAATCAGCCCCAGCATTTT.

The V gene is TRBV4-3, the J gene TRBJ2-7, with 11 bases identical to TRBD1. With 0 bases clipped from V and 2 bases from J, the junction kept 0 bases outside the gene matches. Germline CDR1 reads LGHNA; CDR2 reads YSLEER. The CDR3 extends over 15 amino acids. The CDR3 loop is CASSQEGQGAYEQYF. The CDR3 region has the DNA TGCGCCAGCAGCCAAGAGGGACAGGGGGCCTACGAGCAGTACTTC.

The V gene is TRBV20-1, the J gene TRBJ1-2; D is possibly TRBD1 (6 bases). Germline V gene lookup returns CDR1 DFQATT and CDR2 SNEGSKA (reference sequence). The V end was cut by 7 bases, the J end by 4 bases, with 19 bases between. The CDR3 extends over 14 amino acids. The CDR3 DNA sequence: TGCAGTGTTAAAACACCGGGACATCTCTATGGCTACACCTTC. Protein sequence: CSVKTPGHLYGYTF.

For the CDR3, the DNA is TGTGCCAGCAGTTACTCCGGCGTGAGGGGGGTATACTATGGCTACACCTTC. Its protein is CASSYSGVRGVYYGYTF. V usage is TRBV6-5 and J usage is TRBJ1-2; a possible D gene is TRBD1 (6 bases). Germline CDR1 and CDR2: MNHEY and SVGAGI. The CDR3 extends over 17 amino acids. With 0 bases removed from V and 3 bases from J, the gap between germline ends came to 17 bases.

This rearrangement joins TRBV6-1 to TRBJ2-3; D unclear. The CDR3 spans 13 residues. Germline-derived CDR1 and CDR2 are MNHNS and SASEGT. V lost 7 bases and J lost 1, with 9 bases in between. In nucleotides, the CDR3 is TGTGCCAGCAACAGCCCAGGCACAGATACGCAGTATTTT. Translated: CASNSPGTDTQYF.

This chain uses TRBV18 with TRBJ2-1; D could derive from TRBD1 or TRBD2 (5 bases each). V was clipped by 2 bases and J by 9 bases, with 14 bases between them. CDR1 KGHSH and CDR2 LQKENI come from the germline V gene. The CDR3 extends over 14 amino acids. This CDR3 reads CASSPLGVQGEQFF. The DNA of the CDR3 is TGTGCCAGCTCACCATTGGGGGTGCAGGGTGAGCAGTTCTTC.

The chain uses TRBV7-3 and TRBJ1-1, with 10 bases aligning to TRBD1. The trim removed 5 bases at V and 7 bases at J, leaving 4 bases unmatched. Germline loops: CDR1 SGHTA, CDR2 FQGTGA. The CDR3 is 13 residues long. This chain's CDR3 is CASSPDRGREAFF. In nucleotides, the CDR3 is TGTGCCAGCAGCCCCGACAGGGGGCGTGAAGCTTTCTTT.

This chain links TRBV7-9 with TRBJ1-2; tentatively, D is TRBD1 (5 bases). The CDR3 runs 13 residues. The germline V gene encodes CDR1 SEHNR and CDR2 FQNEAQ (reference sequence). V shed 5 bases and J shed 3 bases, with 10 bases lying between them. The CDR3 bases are TGTGCCAGCAGCGGGGAGGGGTACTATGGCTACACCTTC. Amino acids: CASSGEGYYGYTF.

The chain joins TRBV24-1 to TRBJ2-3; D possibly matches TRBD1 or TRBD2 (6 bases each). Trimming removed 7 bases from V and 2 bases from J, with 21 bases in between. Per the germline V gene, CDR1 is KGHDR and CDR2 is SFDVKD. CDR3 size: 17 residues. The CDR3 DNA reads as TGTGCCACCAGGGGGGGACGTAAAGGGGGAAACACAGATACGCAGTATTTT. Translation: CATRGGRKGGNTDTQYF.